This TCR beta chain came from a study of T and B cells in COVID-19 patients. Study in general: The recovered cohort's median age was about 31 years, versus less than 70 years in active infection. Critical illness requiring mechanical ventilation or extracorporeal membrane oxygenation affected 12 of 20 active-infection patients. General study results and limits: Highly clonal in active COVID-19, TRB repertoires exceeded healthy-donor diversity and richness at recovery.

Germline V CDR1 and CDR2: KGHSH, LQKENI. Trimming took 2 bases from V and 6 from J, leaving 10 bases between them. The CDR3 length is 13 residues. TRB was amplified from around 230-520 ng of blood genomic DNA. TRB rearrangements were amplified by multiplex PCR with BIOMED2 TRB-A/B primers. TCRdb redid the calling of the multiplex PCR reads with MiXCR, one entry per CDR3 protein. Among around 7,700 distinct CDR3 sequences listed, more than 25% were seen once. This clonotype was seen a handful of times. Its antigen is currently unknown. Material: blood. The receptor's source is a human donor who had recovered from COVID-19. The chain is built from TRBV18 and TRBJ1-2; D gene uncertain. CDR3 protein: CASSPGQKNGYTF. CDR3 coding DNA: TGTGCCAGCTCACCAGGGCAGAAGAATGGCTACACCTTC.